This T cell receptor beta chain appears in the sequencing data of a study of T cell changes during pregnancy in multiple sclerosis. Sequencing was performed with immunoSEQ multiplex PCR; in TCRdb, only in-frame clones are kept and a portion is missing. The sample includes roughly 89,000 clones, about 94% of them seen just once. With 5 bases clipped from V and 10 bases from J, the junction kept 7 bases outside the gene matches. This CDR3 has 15 amino acids. The germline V gene has CDR1 SGHVS and CDR2 FQNEAQ. The sequenced sample was peripheral blood, obtained in the third trimester of pregnancy. The source is a female donor with multiple sclerosis, enrolled in a pregnancy study. This chain uses TRBV7-8 with TRBJ2-1, with 14 bases aligning to TRBD2. Here the CDR3 DNA reads TGTGCCAGCAGCACGGGACTAGCGGGAGTTTTGGAGCAGTTCTTC. Translation gives CASSTGLAGVLEQFF.